This record concerns one T cell receptor beta chain sequence. Enrolled during active infection, Seattle patients were then followed longitudinally. The entry originates in a study of blood T cell repertoires in COVID-19. Study summary: Researchers got acute and convalescent COVID-19 samples from the United States, Italy and Spain. Sample material is recorded as cDNA or gDNA derived from T cells, B-cell-depleted T cells, or PBMCs.

Libraries were prepared by immunoSEQ multiplex PCR; TCRdb keeps only in-frame clonotypes and omits some of them. The table has approximately 460,000 clones, approximately 89% seen once. Input material: peripheral blood. The TCR comes from a man aged 18 to 29 with COVID-19, enrolled during active disease.

CDR3 region: CASSIAVEADTQYF. CDR3 in DNA: TGTGCCAGTAGTATTGCGGTGGAGGCAGATACGCAGTATTTT. The chain has TRBV19 and TRBJ2-3; perhaps TRBD2 as D (5 bases). V dropped 3 bases and J dropped 4 bases, with 11 bases sitting between them. The CDR3 spans 14 residues. CDR1 is LNHDA and CDR2 is SQIVND in the germline V gene (reference sequence).